This T cell receptor beta chain was sequenced in a study of cytomegalovirus exposure and HLA in healthy donors. Regarding the study as a whole: An assumption of roughly uniform sequencing depth across donors underlay the presence/absence analyses.

With 60 Vbeta and 13 Jbeta primers, the PCR was carried out. Assay used: immunoSEQ multiplex PCR; TCRdb lists only in-frame clones, some missing. The data contain roughly 100,000 clones, more than 9.5% of them singletons. The CDR3 covers 12 residues. V dropped 3 bases and J dropped 10 bases, with 12 bases sitting between them. Germline V CDR1 and CDR2: MDHEN, SYDVKM. Concerning this clone: Its target is unknown.

Sequences were obtained from PBMCs. The rearrangement joins TRBV28 to TRBJ1-1; D perhaps matches TRBD1 (6 bases). The sequence was obtained from a man in his forties in good health and CMV-seropositive. CDR3 sequence (DNA): TGTGCCAGCAGTTTGGGGGCCCAGGTAGCTTTCTTT. Translating gives CASSLGAQVAFF.